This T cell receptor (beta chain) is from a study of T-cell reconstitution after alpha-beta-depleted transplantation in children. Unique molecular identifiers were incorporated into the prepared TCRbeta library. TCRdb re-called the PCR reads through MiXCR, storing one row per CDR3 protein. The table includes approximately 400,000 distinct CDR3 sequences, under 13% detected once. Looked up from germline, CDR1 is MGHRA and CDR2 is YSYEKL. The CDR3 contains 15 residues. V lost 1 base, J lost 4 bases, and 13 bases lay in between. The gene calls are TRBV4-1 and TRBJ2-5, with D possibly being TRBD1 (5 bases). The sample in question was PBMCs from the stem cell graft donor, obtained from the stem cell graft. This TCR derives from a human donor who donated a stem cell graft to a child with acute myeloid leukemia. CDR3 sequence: CASSQVQGSGETQYF. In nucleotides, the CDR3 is TGCGCCAGCAGCCAAGTTCAGGGTAGTGGAGAGACCCAGTACTTC.